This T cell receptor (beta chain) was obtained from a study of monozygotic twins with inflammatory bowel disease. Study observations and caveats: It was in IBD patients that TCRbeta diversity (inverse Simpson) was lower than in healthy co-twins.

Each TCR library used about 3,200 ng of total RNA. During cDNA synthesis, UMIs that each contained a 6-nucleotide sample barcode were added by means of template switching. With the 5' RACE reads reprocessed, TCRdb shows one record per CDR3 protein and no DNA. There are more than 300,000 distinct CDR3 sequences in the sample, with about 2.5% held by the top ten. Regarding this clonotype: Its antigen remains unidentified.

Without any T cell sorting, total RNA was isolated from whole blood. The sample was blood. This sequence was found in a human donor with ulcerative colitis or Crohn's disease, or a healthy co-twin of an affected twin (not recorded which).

CDR3 amino acids: CASSLITGALSPLHF. The chain has TRBV5-4 and TRBJ1-6; the TCRdb D gene call, TRBD1, has no DNA to confirm it. CDR1 is SGHNT and CDR2 is YYREEE in the germline V gene (reference sequence). This CDR3 is built from 15 residues. Using reference TRBV5-4 and TRBJ1-6 for the parts outside the CDR3, the full variable domain is ETGVTQSPTHLIKTRGQQVTLRCSSQSGHNTVSWYQQALGQGPQFIFQYYREEENGRGNFPPRFSGLQFPNYSSELNVNALELDDSALYLCASSLITGALSPLHFGNGTRLTVT.